The entry below describes one TCR beta chain. The CDR3 is 16 residues long. Deletions cut 5 bases from V and 3 bases from J, with 17 bases between. Germline V lookup: CDR1 SEHNR, CDR2 FQNEAQ (reference sequence). The data originate from a study of T cells in Graves' hyperthyroidism and ophthalmopathy. RNA transcripts were the template for amplifying TCR beta CDR3 regions. TCR CDR3 underwent first-round RT-PCR with the HTBI primer set. TCRdb reanalysed the multiplex PCR reads using MiXCR and keeps one entry per CDR3 protein. The sample has hundreds of thousands of distinct CDR3 sequences, less than 15% seen once; the top ten hold around a tenth.

The material sequenced was blood. The V call is TRBV7-9, the J call TRBJ2-1, with D possibly being TRBD1 (8 bases). The TCR comes from a young woman with Graves' hyperthyroidism. CDR3: CASSPQGGSHYNEQFF. The CDR3 DNA is TGTGCCAGCAGCCCACAGGGGGGGTCCCACTACAATGAGCAGTTCTTC.